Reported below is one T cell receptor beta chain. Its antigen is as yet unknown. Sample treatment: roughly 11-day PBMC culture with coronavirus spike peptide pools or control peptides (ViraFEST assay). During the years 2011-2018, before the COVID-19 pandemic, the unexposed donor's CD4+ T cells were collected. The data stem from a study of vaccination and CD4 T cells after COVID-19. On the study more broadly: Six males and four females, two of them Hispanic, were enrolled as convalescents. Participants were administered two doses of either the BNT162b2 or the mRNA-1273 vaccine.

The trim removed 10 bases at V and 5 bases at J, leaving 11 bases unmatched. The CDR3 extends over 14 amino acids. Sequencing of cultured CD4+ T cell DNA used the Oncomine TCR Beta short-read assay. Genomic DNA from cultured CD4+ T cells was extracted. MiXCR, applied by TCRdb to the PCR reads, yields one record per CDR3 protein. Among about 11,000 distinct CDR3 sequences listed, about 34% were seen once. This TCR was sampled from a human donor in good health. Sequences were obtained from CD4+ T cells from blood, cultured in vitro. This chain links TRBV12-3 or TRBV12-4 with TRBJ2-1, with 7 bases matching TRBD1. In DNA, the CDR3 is TGTGCCACCAGAACTCGACAGGGCCACAATGAGCAGTTCTTC. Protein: CATRTRQGHNEQFF.